This T cell receptor (beta chain) was observed in a study of T cell responses to AZD1222 COVID-19 vaccine. Method: immunoSEQ multiplex PCR; TCRdb's copy keeps in-frame clones and lacks some. The data show more than 150,000 clones, roughly 92% seen once. Trimming left V 5 bases short and J 8 bases short, with 3 bases between. Per germline, CDR1 SGHVS and CDR2 FQNEAQ. The CDR3 consists of 9 residues. The source material was peripheral blood, sampled on day 0 of AZD1222 vaccination. This chain links TRBV7-8 with TRBJ1-2, with no clear D. This sequence originates from an adult in good health. CDR3 coding DNA: TGTGCCAGCAGCCCCGGCTACACCTTC. It yields the protein CASSPGYTF.